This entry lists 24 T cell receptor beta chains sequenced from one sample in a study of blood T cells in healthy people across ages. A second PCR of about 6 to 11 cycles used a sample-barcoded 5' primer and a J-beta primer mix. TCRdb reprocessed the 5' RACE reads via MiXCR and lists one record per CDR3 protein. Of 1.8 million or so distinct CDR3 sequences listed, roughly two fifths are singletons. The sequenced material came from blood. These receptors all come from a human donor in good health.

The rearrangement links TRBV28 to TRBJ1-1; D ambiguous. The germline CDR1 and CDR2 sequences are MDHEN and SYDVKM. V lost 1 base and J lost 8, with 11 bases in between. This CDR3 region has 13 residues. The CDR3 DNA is TGTGCCAGCAGTTTATCCTTCGGTAGGGAAGCTTTCTTT. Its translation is CASSLSFGREAFF.

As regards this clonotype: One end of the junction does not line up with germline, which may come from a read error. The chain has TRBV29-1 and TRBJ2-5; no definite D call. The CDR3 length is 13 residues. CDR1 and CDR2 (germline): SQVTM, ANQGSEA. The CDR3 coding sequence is TGCAGCGTTGAAGAAAGGCGTCAAGAAACCCAGTACTTC. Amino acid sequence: CSVEERRQETQYF. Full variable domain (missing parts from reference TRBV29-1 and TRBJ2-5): SAVISQKPSRDICQRGTSLTIQCQVDSQVTMMFWYRQQPGQSLTLIATANQGSEATYESGFVIDKFPISRPNLTFSTLTVSNMSPEDSSIYLCSVEERRQETQYFGPGTRLLVL.

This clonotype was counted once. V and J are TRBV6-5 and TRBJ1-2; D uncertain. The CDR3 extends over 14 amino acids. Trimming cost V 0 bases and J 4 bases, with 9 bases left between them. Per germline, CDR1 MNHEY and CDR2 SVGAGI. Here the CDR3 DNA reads TGTGCCAGCAGTTACTCAGTACCGCTCTATGGCTACACCTTC. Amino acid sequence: CASSYSVPLYGYTF.

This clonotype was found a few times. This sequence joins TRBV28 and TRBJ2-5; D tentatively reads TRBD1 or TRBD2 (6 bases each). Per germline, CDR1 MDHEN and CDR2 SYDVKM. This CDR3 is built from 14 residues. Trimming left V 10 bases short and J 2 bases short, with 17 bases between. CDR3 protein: CATGWGATQETQYF. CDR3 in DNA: TGTGCCACAGGTTGGGGGGCTACACAAGAGACCCAGTACTTC.

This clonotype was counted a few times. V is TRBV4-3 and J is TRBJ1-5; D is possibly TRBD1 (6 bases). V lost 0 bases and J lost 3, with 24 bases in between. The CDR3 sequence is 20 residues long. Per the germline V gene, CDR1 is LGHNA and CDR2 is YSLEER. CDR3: CASSQELGYEFGTPNQPQHF. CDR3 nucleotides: TGCGCCAGCAGCCAAGAACTCGGGTACGAATTTGGGACACCCAATCAGCCCCAGCATTTT.

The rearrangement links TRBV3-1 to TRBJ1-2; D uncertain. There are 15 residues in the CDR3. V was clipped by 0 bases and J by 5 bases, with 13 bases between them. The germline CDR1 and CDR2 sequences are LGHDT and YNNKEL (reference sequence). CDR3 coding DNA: TGTGCCAGCAGCCAAGATGATTCCCTGCCTTATGGCTACACCTTC. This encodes CASSQDDSLPYGYTF.

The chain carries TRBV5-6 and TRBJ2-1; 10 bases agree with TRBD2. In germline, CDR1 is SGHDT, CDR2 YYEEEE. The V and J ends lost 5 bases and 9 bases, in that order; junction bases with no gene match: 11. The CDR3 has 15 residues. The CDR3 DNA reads TGTGCCAGCAGGGCCCCAGCGGGGGGGCCAGGTGAGCAGTTCTTC. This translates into CASRAPAGGPGEQFF.

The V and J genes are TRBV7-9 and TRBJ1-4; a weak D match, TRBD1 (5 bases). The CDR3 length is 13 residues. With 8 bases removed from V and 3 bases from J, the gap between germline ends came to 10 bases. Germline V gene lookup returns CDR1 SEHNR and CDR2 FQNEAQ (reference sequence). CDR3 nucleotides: TGTGCCAGCGGAGGACAAGCTAATGAAAAACTGTTTTTT. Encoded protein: CASGGQANEKLFF.

The CDR3 DNA reads TGCAGTGCTAGAGATCCCGGTTATAGCAATCAGCCCCAGCATTTT. Its protein product is CSARDPGYSNQPQHF. This sequence joins TRBV20-1 and TRBJ1-5; D call uncertain. CDR1 and CDR2 from the germline V gene are DFQATT and SNEGSKA (reference sequence). V dropped 0 bases and J dropped 0 bases, with 9 bases sitting between them. The CDR3 has 15 residues.

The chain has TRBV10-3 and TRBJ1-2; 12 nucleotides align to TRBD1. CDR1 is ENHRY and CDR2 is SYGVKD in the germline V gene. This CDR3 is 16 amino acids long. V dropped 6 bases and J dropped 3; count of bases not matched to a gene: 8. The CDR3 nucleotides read TGTGCCATCAGAATGGGACAGGGGGCATCGGACTATGGCTACACCTTC. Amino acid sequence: CAIRMGQGASDYGYTF.

The CDR3 DNA reads as TGCAGCGTAGCGACAGGGTACGGAGGAAACAATGAGCAGTTCTTC. Translation gives CSVATGYGGNNEQFF. The rearrangement uses TRBV29-1 and TRBJ2-1; 7 nucleotides line up with TRBD1. J lost 5 bases, V lost 6 bases, and 13 bases had no gene match. This CDR3 is 15 amino acids long. Germline loops: CDR1 SQVTM, CDR2 ANQGSEA.

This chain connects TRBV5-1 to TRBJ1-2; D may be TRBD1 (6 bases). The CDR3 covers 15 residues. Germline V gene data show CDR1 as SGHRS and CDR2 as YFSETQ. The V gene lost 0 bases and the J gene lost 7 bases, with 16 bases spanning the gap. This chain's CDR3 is CASSLAAGADGGYTF. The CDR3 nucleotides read TGCGCCAGCAGCTTGGCAGCAGGGGCGGATGGTGGCTACACCTTC.

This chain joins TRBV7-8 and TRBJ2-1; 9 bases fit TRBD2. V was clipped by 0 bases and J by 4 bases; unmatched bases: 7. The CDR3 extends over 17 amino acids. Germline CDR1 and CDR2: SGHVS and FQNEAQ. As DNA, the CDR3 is TGTGCCAGCAGCTTAGCGTTGGTAGCGGGGGAATACAATGAGCAGTTCTTC. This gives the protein CASSLALVAGEYNEQFF.

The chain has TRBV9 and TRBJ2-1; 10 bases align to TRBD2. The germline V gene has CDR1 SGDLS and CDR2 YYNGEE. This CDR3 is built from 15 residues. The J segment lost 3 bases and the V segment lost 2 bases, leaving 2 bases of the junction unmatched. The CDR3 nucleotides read TGTGCCAGCAGCGTCAGCGGGGGGGACTACAATGAGCAGTTCTTC. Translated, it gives CASSVSGGDYNEQFF.

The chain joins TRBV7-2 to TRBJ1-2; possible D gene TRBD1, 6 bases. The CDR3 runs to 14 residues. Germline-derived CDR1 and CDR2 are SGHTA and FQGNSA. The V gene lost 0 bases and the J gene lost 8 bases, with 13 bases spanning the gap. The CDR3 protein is CASSLAWGAQGYTF. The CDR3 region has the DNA TGTGCCAGCAGCTTAGCGTGGGGGGCTCAGGGCTACACCTTC.

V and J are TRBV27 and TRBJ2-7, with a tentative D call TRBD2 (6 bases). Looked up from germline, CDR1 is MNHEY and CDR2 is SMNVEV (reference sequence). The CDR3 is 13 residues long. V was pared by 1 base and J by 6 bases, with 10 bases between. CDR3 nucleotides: TGTGCCAGCAGTTTATTCCTGGGGGGCGAGCAGTACTTC. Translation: CASSLFLGGEQYF.

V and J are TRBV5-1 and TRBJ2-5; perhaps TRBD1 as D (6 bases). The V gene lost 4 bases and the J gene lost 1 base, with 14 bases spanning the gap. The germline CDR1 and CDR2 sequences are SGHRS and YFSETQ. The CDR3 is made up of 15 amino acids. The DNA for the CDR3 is TGCGCCAGCAGCGACCCACAGGGTGTCCAAGAGACCCAGTACTTC. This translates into CASSDPQGVQETQYF. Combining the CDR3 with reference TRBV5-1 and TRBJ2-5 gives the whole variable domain KAGVTQTPRYLIKTRGQQVTLSCSPISGHRSVSWYQQTPGQGLQFLFEYFSETQRNKGNFPGRFSGRQFSNSRSEMNVSTLELGDSALYLCASSDPQGVQETQYFGPGTRLLVL.

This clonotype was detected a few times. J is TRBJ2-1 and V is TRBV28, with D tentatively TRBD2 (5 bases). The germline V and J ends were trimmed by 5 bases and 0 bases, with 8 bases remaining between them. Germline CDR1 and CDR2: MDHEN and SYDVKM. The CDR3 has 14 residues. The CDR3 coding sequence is TGTGCCAGCAGTAGGGAGAGCTCCTACAATGAGCAGTTCTTC. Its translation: CASSRESSYNEQFF.

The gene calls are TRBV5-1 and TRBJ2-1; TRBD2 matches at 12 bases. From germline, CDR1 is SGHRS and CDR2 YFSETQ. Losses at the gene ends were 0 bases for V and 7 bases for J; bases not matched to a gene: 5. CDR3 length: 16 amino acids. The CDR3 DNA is TGCGCCAGCAGCTTGGGGACTAGCGGGGTAGTGAATGAGCAGTTCTTC. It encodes CASSLGTSGVVNEQFF.

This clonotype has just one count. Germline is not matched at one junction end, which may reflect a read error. The CDR3 DNA reads TGTGCCAGCAGCTTAGGGGGGTATTTCTCTGGAATCACCATATATTTT. Residues: CASSLGGYFSGITIYF. The chain has TRBV7-2 and TRBJ1-3, with a tentative D call TRBD1 (5 bases). This CDR3 is built from 16 residues. Germline V gene lookup returns CDR1 SGHTA and CDR2 FQGNSA.

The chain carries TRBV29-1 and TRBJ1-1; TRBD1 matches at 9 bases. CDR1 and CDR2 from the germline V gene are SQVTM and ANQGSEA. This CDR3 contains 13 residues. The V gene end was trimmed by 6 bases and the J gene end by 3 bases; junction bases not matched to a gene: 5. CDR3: CSVGTGWDTEAFF. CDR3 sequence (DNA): TGCAGCGTGGGGACAGGGTGGGACACTGAAGCTTTCTTT.

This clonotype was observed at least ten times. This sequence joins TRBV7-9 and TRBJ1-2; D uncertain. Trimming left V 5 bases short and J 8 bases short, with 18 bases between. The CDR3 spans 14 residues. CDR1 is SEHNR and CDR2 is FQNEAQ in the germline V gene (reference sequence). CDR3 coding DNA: TGTGCCAGCAGCCCTAGTCACGGGGTTAGCGGCTACACCTTC. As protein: CASSPSHGVSGYTF.

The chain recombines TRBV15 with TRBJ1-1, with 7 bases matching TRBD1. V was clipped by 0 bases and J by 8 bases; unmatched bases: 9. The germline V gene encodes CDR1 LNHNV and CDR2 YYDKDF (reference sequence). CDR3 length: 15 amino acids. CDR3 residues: CATSRDLLGQKEAFF. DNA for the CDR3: TGTGCCACCAGCAGAGATCTCTTGGGACAGAAGGAAGCTTTCTTT.

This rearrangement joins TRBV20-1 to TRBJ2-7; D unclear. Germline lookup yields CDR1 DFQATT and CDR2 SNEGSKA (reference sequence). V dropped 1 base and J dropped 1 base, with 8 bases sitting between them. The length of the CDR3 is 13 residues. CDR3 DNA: TGCAGTGCTAGAGTTTGGGGTTCCTACGAGCAGTACTTC. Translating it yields CSARVWGSYEQYF.